This T cell receptor beta chain was documented in a study of cytomegalovirus exposure and HLA in healthy donors. Study-wide context: Most donors, about 77% of a few hundred genotyped, fell in the Caucasian-associated ancestry cluster.

Primers included in the PCR were 60 Vbeta and 13 Jbeta primers. Data came from immunoSEQ multiplex PCR; TCRdb stores just in-frame clones and leaves some out. The sample includes some 170,000 clones, approximately 80% seen only once; the top ten take under 2.5%. The material sequenced was PBMCs. The clonotype comes from a woman in her twenties or thirties in good health and CMV-seronegative.

The CDR3 sequence: CASRRAGPSGTVELFF. The CDR3 region has the DNA TGTGCCAGCCGGCGGGCAGGTCCTAGCGGGACAGTGGAGCTGTTTTTT. V is TRBV7-2 and J is TRBJ2-2; 9 bases fit TRBD2. CDR1 is SGHTA and CDR2 is FQGNSA in the germline V gene. The CDR3 runs to 16 residues. Trimming cost V 8 bases and J 10 bases; bases outside gene matches: 17.